Each of the 19 T cell receptor beta chains below was sequenced from the same sample in a study of blood T cell repertoires in COVID-19. Assay: immunoSEQ multiplex PCR; the TCRdb copy retains only in-frame clones and omits some. Counted here are about 90,000 clones, approximately 91% occurring once; the ten biggest clones make up roughly 1.8%. The specimen was peripheral blood. The receptors here all came from a human donor with active COVID-19. The donor label of this sample is uncertain.

This chain uses TRBV2 with TRBJ1-1, with TRBD1 identical over 7 bases. With 6 bases clipped from V and 0 bases from J, the junction kept 10 bases outside the gene matches. The CDR3 consists of 16 residues. Germline V gives CDR1 SNHLY, CDR2 FYNNEI. DNA for the CDR3: TGTGCCAGCAGGCCACTTCGACAGGGTTTGAACACTGAAGCTTTCTTT. Its translation: CASRPLRQGLNTEAFF.

The V call is TRBV5-4, the J call TRBJ2-3; 12 bases agree with TRBD2. The length of the CDR3 is 19 residues. Germline CDR1 is SGHNT and CDR2 is YYREEE (reference sequence). The trim removed 4 bases at V and 1 base at J, leaving 13 bases unmatched. CDR3 amino acids: CASSRPGLAGSEGTDTQYF. DNA of the CDR3: TGTGCCAGCAGCCGACCGGGACTAGCGGGTTCGGAGGGCACAGATACGCAGTATTTT. The variable domain in full, completed from reference TRBV5-4 and TRBJ2-3, reads ETGVTQSPTHLIKTRGQQVTLRCSSQSGHNTVSWYQQALGQGPQFIFQYYREEENGRGNFPPRFSGLQFPNYSSELNVNALELDDSALYLCASSRPGLAGSEGTDTQYFGPGTRLTVL.

The V and J genes are TRBV18 and TRBJ1-2; D may be TRBD1 (6 bases). This CDR3 contains 11 residues. Trimming removed 4 bases at V and 8 bases at J, with 8 bases between. CDR1 and CDR2 from the germline V gene are KGHSH and LQKENI. CDR3 in DNA: TGTGCCAGCTCACAGGGGGACGGCTACACCTTC. Its translation is CASSQGDGYTF.

This chain joins TRBV19 and TRBJ1-2; a possible D gene is TRBD1 (5 bases). Trimming left V 1 base short and J 0 bases short, with 12 bases between. Germline values: CDR1 LNHDA, CDR2 SQIVND (reference sequence). The CDR3 length is 16 residues. The CDR3 loop reads CASSIGEGPTNYGYTF. The CDR3 coding sequence is TGTGCCAGTAGTATAGGGGAGGGGCCCACTAACTATGGCTACACCTTC.

The V and J genes are TRBV7-9 and TRBJ2-5; tentative D call: TRBD1 (5 bases). CDR3 length: 14 amino acids. The germline V gene encodes CDR1 SEHNR and CDR2 FQNEAQ (reference sequence). V lost 3 bases and J lost 2, with 10 bases in between. The CDR3 protein is CASSFGQAQETQYF. The CDR3 coding sequence is TGTGCCAGCAGCTTCGGACAAGCTCAAGAGACCCAGTACTTC.

A word on this clone: The junction and the germline gene differ at one end; a read error may be behind it. The chain combines TRBV4-3 with TRBJ1-3; D is uncertain. This CDR3 comprises 15 residues. Germline CDR1 LGHNA, CDR2 YSLEER. The CDR3 loop is CASSQTDSSVNTIYF. The CDR3 DNA reads TGCGCCAGCAGCCAAACTGACTCTTCTGTAAACACCATATATTTT.

The rearrangement links TRBV27 to TRBJ1-5; possibly TRBD1 for D (6 bases). The germline V and J ends were trimmed by 5 bases and 6 bases, with 17 bases remaining between them. The CDR3 sequence is 15 residues long. CDR1 is MNHEY and CDR2 is SMNVEV in the germline V gene (reference sequence). The CDR3: CASSPHSDRTQPQHF. DNA of the CDR3: TGTGCCAGCAGTCCACATTCGGACAGAACTCAGCCCCAGCATTTT.

In its sample, this clone was seen a few times. The chain has TRBV5-1 and TRBJ2-7; D possibly corresponds to TRBD1 (6 bases). CDR3 length equals 14 residues. Germline CDR1 is SGHRS and CDR2 is YFSETQ. V lost 4 bases, J lost 0 bases, and 11 bases lay in between. CDR3: CASSPLGHSYEQYF. In nucleotides, the CDR3 is TGCGCCAGCAGCCCCCTGGGACACTCCTACGAGCAGTACTTC.

The CDR3 region has the DNA TGTGCCAGCAGTTTCTTCCCCAATCAGCCCCAGCATTTT. It is translated as CASSFFPNQPQHF. J is TRBJ1-5 and V is TRBV27; unclear D gene. The CDR3 covers 13 residues. V lost 3 bases, J lost 3 bases, and 6 bases lay in between. Per the germline V gene, CDR1 is MNHEY and CDR2 is SMNVEV (reference sequence).

The rearrangement joins TRBV5-8 to TRBJ2-3, with TRBD1 matching over 7 bases. This CDR3 has 16 amino acids. Unmatched junction bases numbered 8, after V lost 2 bases and J lost 2 bases. The germline CDR1 and CDR2 sequences are SGHTS and YDEGEE. CDR3 DNA: TGTGCCAGCAGCTTTGGAACGGGACAGACCACAGATACGCAGTATTTT. It translates to CASSFGTGQTTDTQYF.

The chain recombines TRBV5-6 with TRBJ1-2, with TRBD1 identical over 8 bases. In germline, CDR1 is SGHDT, CDR2 YYEEEE. The CDR3 length is 16 residues. The ends lost 4 bases at V and 0 bases at J; junction bases unmatched: 8. This CDR3 is CASSVPGTGANYGYTF. CDR3 in DNA: TGTGCCAGCAGCGTACCCGGGACAGGAGCTAACTATGGCTACACCTTC.

The V gene is TRBV5-6, the J gene TRBJ2-7, with D possibly TRBD2 on 6 matching bases. V was trimmed by 2 bases and J by 0 bases, leaving 9 bases between them. The CDR3 loop spans 14 amino acids. Germline V gives CDR1 SGHDT, CDR2 YYEEEE. CDR3 loop: CASSFRGLSYEQYF. In nucleotides, the CDR3 is TGTGCCAGCAGCTTTAGGGGACTCTCCTACGAGCAGTACTTC.

The V and J genes are TRBV10-2 and TRBJ1-1; 12 nucleotides line up with TRBD1. The CDR3 runs 13 residues. The junction had 6 bases not matched to a gene; V was cut back by 6 bases and J by 10 bases. The V gene's germline CDR1 is WSHSY and CDR2 SAAADI. Here the CDR3 reads CASRGTGGLAAFF. The CDR3 DNA sequence: TGCGCCAGCAGGGGGACAGGGGGCCTGGCAGCTTTCTTT.

The V and J genes are TRBV28 and TRBJ1-3, with TRBD1 identical over 7 bases. Germline CDR1 MDHEN, CDR2 SYDVKM. V lost 6 bases and J lost 0; bases outside the gene matches: 17. The CDR3 length is 19 residues. The chain's CDR3 is CASRPYKDTGADSGNTIYF. CDR3 nucleotide sequence: TGTGCCAGCAGACCATACAAAGACACAGGGGCCGACTCTGGAAACACCATATATTTT.

The chain combines TRBV7-8 with TRBJ2-7; 8 nucleotides align to TRBD2. The germline V gene encodes CDR1 SGHVS and CDR2 FQNEAQ. The CDR3 sequence is 16 residues long. With V trimmed by 5 bases and J by 2 bases, 11 bases remained unmatched. The CDR3 is CASSPGGSGGTYEQYF. The CDR3, as DNA: TGTGCCAGCAGCCCTGGAGGAAGCGGGGGAACCTACGAGCAGTACTTC.

This chain joins TRBV6-5 and TRBJ1-1, with D perhaps TRBD1 (5 bases). The germline CDR1 and CDR2 sequences are MNHEY and SVGAGI. The CDR3 is 15 residues long. V lost 2 bases to trimming and J lost 1 base, with 11 bases between them. CDR3 DNA sequence: TGTGCCAGCAGTTACATAGGACAAGGGAACACTGAAGCTTTCTTT. Protein sequence: CASSYIGQGNTEAFF.

J is TRBJ2-5 and V is TRBV9; unclear D gene. The CDR3 has 13 residues. Trimming pared 0 bases from V and 5 bases from J, leaving 8 bases between. From germline, CDR1 is SGDLS and CDR2 YYNGEE. The CDR3 region is CASSVAPLETQYF. The DNA of the CDR3 is TGTGCCAGCAGCGTAGCCCCCCTTGAGACCCAGTACTTC. Filled out from reference TRBV9 and TRBJ2-5, the complete variable domain reads DSGVTQTPKHLITATGQRVTLRCSPRSGDLSVYWYQQSLDQGLQFLIQYYNGEERAKGNILERFSAQQFPDLHSELNLSSLELGDSALYFCASSVAPLETQYFGPGTRLLVL.

DNA for the CDR3: TGTGCCAGCAGACCTCTAGCGGGGGGAGGAGAGACCCAGTACTTC. Its protein product is CASRPLAGGGETQYF. The rearrangement links TRBV5-5 to TRBJ2-5; 11 nucleotides line up with TRBD2. The V gene end was trimmed by 5 bases and the J gene end by 4 bases; junction bases not matched to a gene: 7. CDR3 size: 15 residues. The germline gives CDR1 SGHKS, CDR2 YYEKEE (reference sequence).

The sample holds one count of this clone. The rearrangement links TRBV5-4 to TRBJ2-3, with D perhaps TRBD1 (6 bases). The CDR3 is 15 amino acids. Germline CDR1 is SGHNT and CDR2 is YYREEE (reference sequence). The V gene lost 2 bases and the J gene lost 6 bases, with 16 bases spanning the gap. CDR3 DNA: TGTGCCAGCAGCTTAGCCCCTCAGGGGCCGGATACGCAGTATTTT. It codes for CASSLAPQGPDTQYF.